The 11 T cell receptor beta chains given below trace back to one sample, sequenced in a study of patients and donors after allogeneic stem cell transplantation. TCRdb re-derived calls from the RT-PCR reads in MiXCR, one entry per CDR3 protein. The profile shows 57,000 or so distinct CDR3 sequences, about 14% of them singletons. Sequenced sample: blood, either unsorted or a sorted T cell fraction (not recorded which). The receptors were gathered from a human donor who was either an allogeneic HSCT recipient or a stem cell or donor lymphocyte infusion donor (not recorded which). It is not recorded whose cells these are; they may come from a transplant donor.

The rearrangement joins TRBV7-9 to TRBJ2-2; D is unresolved. V was cut by 5 bases and J by 1 base, with 11 bases left in between. The V gene's germline CDR1 is SEHNR and CDR2 FQNEAQ (reference sequence). The CDR3 runs to 15 residues. CDR3 coding DNA: TGTGCCAGCAGCCCCGGCTACCTGAACACCGGGGAGCTGTTTTTT. Translating gives CASSPGYLNTGELFF.

This clonotype was detected many times. The chain employs TRBV5-1 and TRBJ2-2; D ambiguous. The germline CDR1 and CDR2 sequences are SGHRS and YFSETQ. CDR3 length: 13 amino acids. V shed 2 bases and J shed 2 bases, with 4 bases lying between them. CDR3 nucleotides: TGCGCCAGCAGCTTCATAAACACCGGGGAGCTGTTTTTT. Residues: CASSFINTGELFF.

In this sample, this clonotype turned up a few times. This chain links TRBV5-5 with TRBJ1-6, with TRBD1 matching over 9 bases. V lost 3 bases, J lost 2 bases, and 3 bases stayed unmatched. CDR3 length: 16 residues. Germline V gene sequence: CDR1 SGHKS, CDR2 YYEKEE (reference sequence). The CDR3 DNA reads as TGTGCCAGCAGCTCACAGGGGGCAACCTATAATTCACCCCTCCACTTT. This encodes CASSSQGATYNSPLHF.

This clonotype is medium-sized within its sample. The chain has TRBV10-1 and TRBJ1-6; D uncertain. The germline gives CDR1 WNHNN, CDR2 SYGVQD (reference sequence). Trimming left V 4 bases short and J 7 bases short, with 5 bases between. This CDR3 is 12 amino acids long. Here the CDR3 DNA reads TGCGCCAGCAGTGTGGAGAATTCACCCCTCCACTTT. Translating it yields CASSVENSPLHF.

There are many counts of this clonotype. The rearrangement joins TRBV12-3 or TRBV12-4 to TRBJ1-3; D may be TRBD1 (6 bases). This CDR3 spans 15 amino acids. V gave up 5 bases and J gave up 4 bases, with 15 bases separating them. CDR3 loop: CASSRQDSEGNTIYF. As DNA, the CDR3 is TGTGCCAGCAGTAGACAGGATTCGGAAGGAAACACCATATATTTT.

The chain employs TRBV7-2 and TRBJ1-1; D is possibly TRBD1 (6 bases). Germline loops: CDR1 SGHTA, CDR2 FQGNSA. Trimming took 5 bases from V and 3 from J, leaving 19 bases between them. The CDR3 has 16 amino acids. CDR3 sequence: CASSRATQTGDTEAFF. The CDR3 DNA is TGTGCCAGCAGCCGCGCAACCCAGACAGGAGACACTGAAGCTTTCTTT.

The CDR3 here is CASSTRTSGRAGPRGEQFF. CDR3 in DNA: TGTGCCAGCAGCACCCGGACTAGCGGGAGGGCCGGGCCCCGGGGTGAGCAGTTCTTC. V and J are TRBV11-2 and TRBJ2-1, with 15 bases that match TRBD2. Germline CDR1 SGHAT, CDR2 FQNNGV. The CDR3 has 19 amino acids. V was clipped by 5 bases and J by 9 bases; unmatched bases: 17.

Notes on this clonotype: Possible read error: a much larger clone is one base away. The chain has TRBV10-3 and TRBJ1-5; 7 positions agree with TRBD1. The V gene's germline CDR1 is ENHRY and CDR2 SYGVKD. The CDR3 is 13 residues long. This CDR3 reads CANSDDRDQPQHF. CDR3 in DNA: TGTGCCAACAGTGACGACAGGGACCAGCCCCAGCATTTT.

This chain joins TRBV3-1 and TRBJ2-2; possible D gene TRBD1, 6 bases. V dropped 1 base and J dropped 2 bases, with 11 bases sitting between them. CDR3 length: 16 amino acids. The germline V gene has CDR1 LGHDT and CDR2 YNNKEL (reference sequence). The CDR3 DNA sequence: TGTGCCAGCAGCCAAGGATGGACAGTCAACACCGGGGAGCTGTTTTTT. Encoded protein: CASSQGWTVNTGELFF.

This sequence joins TRBV20-1 and TRBJ1-1; D is unclear. The V gene's germline CDR1 is DFQATT and CDR2 SNEGSKA (reference sequence). CDR3 size: 12 residues. The V and J ends lost 4 bases and 6 bases respectively, with 12 bases between them. The DNA for the CDR3 is TGCAGTGCTACCACATCTGGAGCTGAAGCTTTCTTT. This codes for CSATTSGAEAFF.

V usage is TRBV6-1 and J usage is TRBJ2-1; 8 nucleotides match TRBD1. V was clipped by 5 bases and J by 5 bases; unmatched bases: 14. CDR3 length: 17 residues. Germline CDR1 reads MNHNS; CDR2 reads SASEGT. The CDR3 sequence: CASSIPPDRVIHNEQFF. The CDR3 nucleotides are TGTGCCAGCAGTATTCCCCCGGACAGGGTAATCCACAATGAGCAGTTCTTC.